The rows below give T cell receptor beta chains drawn from one sample of a study of cytomegalovirus exposure and HLA in healthy donors. Assay: immunoSEQ multiplex PCR; the TCRdb copy retains only in-frame clones and omits some. Among 100,000 or so clones listed, about 62% were seen once. The sample was PBMCs. These receptors all come from a human donor in good health. Each CDR3 is given with its conserved first and last residue. A D gene is named only where the DNA matches it firmly. Part of the rows lack a size; the others show once, few, many or a class for expanded clones.

V gene,clone size,J gene,D gene,CDR3 protein,CDR3 DNA
TRBV30,few,TRBJ1-5,TRBD1,CAWSEGGRQPQHF,TGTGCCTGGAGTGAAGGGGGCCGACAGCCCCAGCATTTT
TRBV4-2,.,TRBJ2-1,.,CASSPTVAAENNEQFF,TGTGCCAGCAGCCCGACCGTAGCGGCCGAGAACAATGAGCAGTTCTTC
TRBV6-5,.,TRBJ1-2,.,CASSYSERGGGYTF,TGTGCCAGCAGTTACTCGGAAAGGGGGGGAGGCTACACCTTC
TRBV7-9,.,TRBJ2-2,.,CASSPPTGELFF,TGTGCCAGCAGCCCCCCGACCGGGGAGCTGTTTTTT
TRBV5-1,few,TRBJ2-7,.,CASSLRFSGRRIDWYEQYF,TGCGCCAGCAGCTTGAGGTTTAGTGGGAGGCGGATCGATTGGTACGAGCAGTACTTC
TRBV19,.,TRBJ1-1,.,CASSSGRVYTEAFF,TGTGCCAGTAGTTCCGGTCGGGTGTACACTGAAGCTTTCTTT
TRBV28,few,TRBJ2-7,TRBD2,CASSLGSGGSYEQYF,TGTGCCAGCAGTTTGGGTAGCGGGGGCTCCTACGAGCAGTACTTC
TRBV5-1,.,TRBJ2-5,TRBD1,CASSQTGSKETQYF,TGCGCCAGCAGCCAGACAGGGAGCAAAGAGACCCAGTACTTC
TRBV2,once,TRBJ2-5,.,CASREEGQPQETQYF,TGTGCCAGCAGGGAAGAAGGACAGCCTCAAGAGACCCAGTACTTC
TRBV6-5,few,TRBJ2-6,TRBD1,CASSGDSSGANVLTF,TGTGCCAGCAGTGGGGACAGCTCTGGGGCCAACGTCCTGACTTTC
TRBV2,.,TRBJ1-5,TRBD1,CASSGQPNQPQHF,TGTGCCAGCTCGGGACAGCCAAATCAGCCCCAGCATTTT
TRBV4-1,.,TRBJ2-7,TRBD2,CASSQRAAGESEQYF,TGCGCCAGCAGCCAGAGGGCAGCGGGAGAGTCCGAGCAGTACTTC
TRBV19,.,TRBJ2-1,TRBD2,CASSILRLAENYNEQFF,TGTGCCAGTAGTATTCTAAGACTAGCGGAGAACTACAATGAGCAGTTCTTC
TRBV19,.,TRBJ2-5,.,CASSFGQSGGETQYF,TGTGCCAGTAGTTTCGGACAGAGTGGTGGGGAGACCCAGTACTTC
TRBV7-2,.,TRBJ2-5,.,CASSLTPQETQYF,TGTGCCAGCAGCCTGACTCCCCAAGAGACCCAGTACTTC
TRBV5-1,.,TRBJ1-2,.,CASSRGTIKVDYGYTF,TGCGCCAGCAGCCGCGGGACCATAAAGGTGGACTATGGCTACACCTTC
TRBV6-1,.,TRBJ1-4,TRBD1,CASSEDWGTGEGGEKLFF,TGTGCCAGCAGTGAAGATTGGGGGACAGGGGAGGGGGGGGAAAAACTGTTTTTT
TRBV4-1,.,TRBJ2-5,.,CASSPLGGAETQYF,TGCGCCAGCAGCCCCCTGGGGGGGGCAGAGACCCAGTACTTC
TRBV28,.,TRBJ2-7,TRBD2,CASSLASGRIYEQYF,TGTGCCAGCAGTTTAGCTAGCGGGAGAATCTACGAGCAGTACTTC
TRBV5-6,.,TRBJ2-4,.,CASSLNRLYIQYF,TGTGCCAGCAGCTTGAACAGATTGTACATTCAGTACTTC
TRBV29-1,.,TRBJ2-1,TRBD1,CSVEGHRGTRYNEQFF,TGCAGCGTTGAAGGACACAGGGGGACGAGATACAATGAGCAGTTCTTC
TRBV18,few,TRBJ2-7,.,CASSPPGTNYEQYF,TGTGCCAGCTCACCACCTGGGACAAACTACGAGCAGTACTTC
TRBV28,.,TRBJ2-3,TRBD1,CASSLSGQGGTDTQYF,TGTGCCAGCAGTTTATCCGGACAGGGAGGCACAGATACGCAGTATTTT
TRBV19,few,TRBJ1-5,TRBD1,CASSSFGQGVSNQPQHF,TGTGCCAGTAGTAGTTTCGGACAGGGGGTAAGCAATCAGCCCCAGCATTTT
TRBV7-6,.,TRBJ1-1,.,CASSIRVNTEAFF,TGTGCCAGCAGCATCAGGGTGAACACTGAAGCTTTCTTT
TRBV10-3,.,TRBJ2-7,TRBD1,CAISEGQGAYEQYF,TGTGCCATCAGTGAAGGACAGGGGGCCTACGAGCAGTACTTC
TRBV7-8,.,TRBJ1-1,.,CASSPDRLSNTEAFF,TGTGCCAGCAGCCCAGACAGACTCTCGAACACTGAAGCTTTCTTT
TRBV30,.,TRBJ1-2,.,CAWTDTPNGGYTF,TGTGCCTGGACCGACACCCCAAACGGTGGCTACACCTTC
TRBV4-2,few,TRBJ1-6,.,CASSQEGGSYNSPLHF,TGTGCCAGCAGCCAAGAAGGAGGGTCCTATAATTCACCCCTCCACTTT
TRBV11-2,.,TRBJ2-7,.,CASSLGLASYEQYF,TGTGCCAGCAGCCTAGGACTGGCCTCCTACGAGCAGTACTTC
TRBV7-8,.,TRBJ1-5,TRBD1,CASSSTFTGQGASDQPQHF,TGTGCCAGCAGCTCTACCTTCACCGGACAGGGGGCATCAGATCAGCCCCAGCATTTT
TRBV28,.,TRBJ2-5,.,CASSFSPTSSKGRQETQYF,TGTGCCAGCAGTTTCTCCCCCACCTCCAGTAAGGGGAGGCAAGAGACCCAGTACTTC
TRBV7-9,.,TRBJ1-1,TRBD1,CASSFWTGNTEAFF,TGTGCCAGCAGCTTTTGGACAGGGAACACTGAAGCTTTCTTT
TRBV2,.,TRBJ2-1,TRBD2,CASSRPPSGRLYNEQFF,TGTGCCAGCAGCCGACCTCCTAGCGGTCGACTCTACAATGAGCAGTTCTTC
TRBV11-2,.,TRBJ2-3,TRBD2,CASHSGRGTDTQYF,TGTGCCAGTCACAGCGGGAGGGGCACAGATACGCAGTATTTT